Below are 17 T cell receptor beta chains sequenced from a single sample in a study of cytomegalovirus exposure and HLA in healthy donors. It was with 60 Vbeta and 13 Jbeta primers that the PCR ran. Assay: immunoSEQ multiplex PCR; the TCRdb copy retains only in-frame clones and omits some. Among about 120,000 clones, 77% were seen once, and the ten largest hold 4.5% to 5%. Source material: PBMCs. The origin of the receptors is a middle-aged man in good health and CMV-seropositive.

The rearrangement links TRBV5-1 to TRBJ1-2; D not certain. The CDR3 runs 14 residues. Germline V gives CDR1 SGHRS, CDR2 YFSETQ. The germline V and J ends were trimmed by 6 bases and 6 bases, with 18 bases remaining between them. The DNA of the CDR3 is TGCGCCAGCACAGCGACCTCAGAGCATCATGGCTACACCTTC. Protein sequence: CASTATSEHHGYTF.

The chain has TRBV6-6 and TRBJ1-6; D call uncertain. V lost 4 bases to trimming and J lost 10 bases, with 11 bases between them. CDR3 length: 13 residues. Germline-derived CDR1 and CDR2 are MNHNY and SVGAGI (reference sequence). The CDR3 is CASSFLSSSPLHF. DNA for the CDR3: TGTGCCAGCAGTTTTCTCAGTTCGTCACCCCTCCACTTT.

In its sample, this clone was seen a few times. The CDR3 is CASRLQGSGNTIYF. DNA for the CDR3: TGTGCCAGCAGACTACAGGGTTCCGGAAACACCATATATTTT. The gene calls are TRBV6-6 and TRBJ1-3; maybe TRBD1 (6 bases). This CDR3 is built from 14 residues. Germline V gives CDR1 MNHNY, CDR2 SVGAGI (reference sequence). V was pared by 6 bases and J by 4 bases, with 13 bases between.

V and J are TRBV7-2 and TRBJ2-5; 7 nucleotides align to TRBD1. The trim removed 6 bases at V and 5 bases at J, leaving 9 bases unmatched. Germline CDR1 and CDR2: SGHTA and FQGNSA. The CDR3 extends over 14 amino acids. The CDR3 protein is CASSLTGVRETQYF. In nucleotides, the CDR3 is TGTGCCAGCAGTCTTACAGGGGTACGGGAGACCCAGTACTTC.

This clone has more than one count but fewer than ten. The chain couples TRBV28 to TRBJ1-6; TRBD1 is a possible D gene (6 bases). CDR3 length: 14 residues. Deletions cut 5 bases from V and 9 bases from J, with 14 bases between. CDR1 MDHEN and CDR2 SYDVKM come from the germline V gene. The CDR3 sequence is CASSVRGIASPLHF. The CDR3 DNA sequence: TGTGCCAGCAGTGTAAGGGGGATAGCTTCACCCCTCCACTTT.

This chain connects TRBV19 to TRBJ1-3; TRBD1 is a possible D gene (5 bases). This CDR3 has 17 amino acids. The germline gives CDR1 LNHDA, CDR2 SQIVND (reference sequence). V was shortened by 6 bases and J by 0 bases, with 18 bases between the two germline ends. The CDR3 DNA follows: TGTGCCAGTAGCCTAAAGGGGCAGGCCAGCTCTGGAAACACCATATATTTT. This gives the protein CASSLKGQASSGNTIYF.

The chain carries TRBV28 and TRBJ1-4, with a tentative D call TRBD1 (6 bases). The CDR3 has 17 amino acids. V lost 9 bases and J 0 bases, leaving 20 bases between the germline ends. Germline CDR1 and CDR2: MDHEN and SYDVKM. The CDR3, as DNA: TGTGCCAGTAGGGCGGGGGGGGCGCTTGCAACTAATGAAAAACTGTTTTTT. Its translation: CASRAGGALATNEKLFF. The full variable domain, with the rest looked up from reference TRBV28 and TRBJ1-4, is DVKVTQSSRYLVKRTGEKVFLECVQDMDHENMFWYRQDPGLGLRLIYFSYDVKMKEKGDIPEGYSVSREKKERFSLILESASTNQTSMYLCASRAGGALATNEKLFFGSGTQLSVL.

The chain links TRBV11-1 to TRBJ2-1; 9 bases line up with TRBD1. The V gene's germline CDR1 is SGHAT and CDR2 FQDESV (reference sequence). After removal of 4 bases from V and 3 bases from J, the junction contained 4 bases not matched to a gene. The CDR3 totals 15 residues. The CDR3 reads CASSSPGQGYNEQFF. CDR3 DNA: TGTGCCAGCAGCTCCCCGGGACAGGGCTACAATGAGCAGTTCTTC.

The chain is built from TRBV2 and TRBJ1-2; 9 positions agree with TRBD1. Looked up from germline, CDR1 is SNHLY and CDR2 is FYNNEI. V shed 8 bases, J shed 1 base, and the junction held 5 bases outside the gene matches. This CDR3 spans 14 amino acids. CDR3 sequence (DNA): TGTGCCAGCCAGGGACAGGGTGTTAACTATGGCTACACCTTC. Amino acid sequence: CASQGQGVNYGYTF.

The table lists this clone with a count of one. The rearrangement uses TRBV7-2 and TRBJ2-1, with a tentative D call TRBD2 (6 bases). V was pared by 4 bases and J by 7 bases, with 17 bases between. CDR1 and CDR2 from the germline V gene are SGHTA and FQGNSA. CDR3 size: 15 residues. DNA for the CDR3: TGTGCCAGCAGCTCCCCGCCGGGGGTAGGAAATGAGCAGTTCTTC. Protein: CASSSPPGVGNEQFF.

This clone was detected only a few times. Other nucleotide sequences from this sample produce the same CDR3. The DNA of the CDR3 is TGCGCCAGCAGCTTAACGGCAACTAATGAAAAACTGTTTTTT. As protein: CASSLTATNEKLFF. This chain joins TRBV5-1 and TRBJ1-4, with D unclear. V was trimmed by 2 bases and J by 0 bases, leaving 5 bases between them. The CDR3 spans 14 residues. Germline V CDR1 and CDR2: SGHRS, YFSETQ.

The rearrangement uses TRBV7-2 and TRBJ1-2; D gene uncertain. This CDR3 is 14 amino acids long. CDR1 SGHTA and CDR2 FQGNSA come from the germline V gene. V lost 0 bases, J lost 0 bases, and 5 bases lay in between. The CDR3 protein is CASSLAPANYGYTF. The CDR3 DNA reads as TGTGCCAGCAGCTTAGCGCCAGCTAACTATGGCTACACCTTC.

This chain uses TRBV30 with TRBJ2-1; 9 bases fit TRBD2. Trimming took 1 base from V and 5 from J; bases not matched to a gene: 6. The germline V gene encodes CDR1 GTSNPN and CDR2 SVGIG (reference sequence). CDR3 length: 15 residues. The CDR3: CAWSEGAGGNNEQFF. The CDR3, as DNA: TGTGCCTGGAGTGAAGGAGCGGGAGGAAACAATGAGCAGTTCTTC.

The rearrangement uses TRBV28 and TRBJ1-5; TRBD1 matches 9 bases. Germline loops: CDR1 MDHEN, CDR2 SYDVKM. The CDR3 is made up of 14 amino acids. V was clipped by 5 bases and J by 7 bases; unmatched bases: 6. In nucleotides, the CDR3 is TGTGCCAGCAGTCCCGGGACAGGGCCCCAGCCCCAGCATTTT. It translates to CASSPGTGPQPQHF.

The chain couples TRBV19 to TRBJ1-1; TRBD1 aligns across 8 bases. The CDR3 is 14 amino acids. The germline V gene encodes CDR1 LNHDA and CDR2 SQIVND (reference sequence). V gave up 5 bases and J gave up 4 bases; unmatched junction bases: 6. CDR3 DNA sequence: TGTGCCAGTAGTCGGACAGGGTATAGCACTGAAGCTTTCTTT. This translates into CASSRTGYSTEAFF. Using reference TRBV19 and TRBJ1-1 for the parts outside the CDR3, the full variable domain is DGGITQSPKYLFRKEGQNVTLSCEQNLNHDAMYWYRQDPGQGLRLIYYSQIVNDFQKGDIAEGYSVSREKKESFPLTVTSAQKNPTAFYLCASSRTGYSTEAFFGQGTRLTVV.

The CDR3 DNA sequence: TGTGCCAGCAGCACCGGACTAGCGACAGATACGCAGTATTTT. This encodes CASSTGLATDTQYF. The genes are TRBV5-4 and TRBJ2-3; 9 bases match TRBD2. Germline V gene data show CDR1 as SGHNT and CDR2 as YYREEE (reference sequence). CDR3 length: 14 residues. V was pared by 4 bases and J by 3 bases, with 3 bases of the junction left unmatched.

This clone was observed a handful of times. The V call is TRBV6-5, the J call TRBJ1-5, with D perhaps TRBD1 (6 bases). CDR3 length equals 15 residues. CDR1 and CDR2 from the germline V gene are MNHEY and SVGAGI. V lost 5 bases and J lost 3, with 14 bases in between. CDR3 bases: TGTGCCAGCAGTCCCGACAGGCTATACAATCAGCCCCAGCATTTT. It translates to CASSPDRLYNQPQHF.